The TCR beta chain described here comes from a study of long-term antiretroviral therapy in people with HIV. Broader study findings: Diversity measured after ART increased yet remained under transplant donor controls. Against controls, HIV repertoires showed narrower ranges of CDR3 length. Blood collection from the mid-2000s to the late 2010s possibly occurred under older ART regimens.

Every one of the donors gave at least one pre-ART PBMC sample and at least two post-ART PBMC samples. A few counts support this clone. What it recognizes is unknown. The assay, immunoSEQ v3.0, was run at survey level. The repertoire was sequenced with immunoSEQ multiplex PCR; TCRdb's copy has only in-frame clones and lacks some. The sample lists tens of thousands of clones; approximately 85% were seen once. V was pared by 1 base and J by 2 bases, with 6 bases between. There are 15 residues in the CDR3. Germline assignment: CDR1 LNHDA and CDR2 SQIVND (reference sequence). The receptor was derived from a man aged 40-49 years with HIV. Sample: unsorted PBMCs, taken 3 years after starting antiretroviral therapy. The rearrangement joins TRBV19 to TRBJ2-6; D assignment may be TRBD1 or TRBD2 (5 bases each). The CDR3 is CASSIVGAGANVLTF. DNA of the CDR3: TGTGCCAGTAGTATAGTGGGGGCTGGGGCCAACGTCCTGACTTTC. The entire variable domain, with the rest obtained from reference TRBV19 and TRBJ2-6, is as follows: DGGITQSPKYLFRKEGQNVTLSCEQNLNHDAMYWYRQDPGQGLRLIYYSQIVNDFQKGDIAEGYSVSREKKESFPLTVTSAQKNPTAFYLCASSIVGAGANVLTFGAGSRLTVL.